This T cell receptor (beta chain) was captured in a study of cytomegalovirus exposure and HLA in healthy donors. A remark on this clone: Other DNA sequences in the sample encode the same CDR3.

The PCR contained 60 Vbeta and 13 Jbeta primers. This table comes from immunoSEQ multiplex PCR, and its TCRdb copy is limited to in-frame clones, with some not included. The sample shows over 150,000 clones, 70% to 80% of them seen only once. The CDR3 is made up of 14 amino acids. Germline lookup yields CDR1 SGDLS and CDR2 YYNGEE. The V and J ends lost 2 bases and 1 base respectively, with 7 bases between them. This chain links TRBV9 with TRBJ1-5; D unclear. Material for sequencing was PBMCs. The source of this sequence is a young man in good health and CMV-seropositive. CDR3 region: CASSVGDSNQPQHF. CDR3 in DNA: TGTGCCAGCAGCGTCGGAGACAGCAATCAGCCCCAGCATTTT.